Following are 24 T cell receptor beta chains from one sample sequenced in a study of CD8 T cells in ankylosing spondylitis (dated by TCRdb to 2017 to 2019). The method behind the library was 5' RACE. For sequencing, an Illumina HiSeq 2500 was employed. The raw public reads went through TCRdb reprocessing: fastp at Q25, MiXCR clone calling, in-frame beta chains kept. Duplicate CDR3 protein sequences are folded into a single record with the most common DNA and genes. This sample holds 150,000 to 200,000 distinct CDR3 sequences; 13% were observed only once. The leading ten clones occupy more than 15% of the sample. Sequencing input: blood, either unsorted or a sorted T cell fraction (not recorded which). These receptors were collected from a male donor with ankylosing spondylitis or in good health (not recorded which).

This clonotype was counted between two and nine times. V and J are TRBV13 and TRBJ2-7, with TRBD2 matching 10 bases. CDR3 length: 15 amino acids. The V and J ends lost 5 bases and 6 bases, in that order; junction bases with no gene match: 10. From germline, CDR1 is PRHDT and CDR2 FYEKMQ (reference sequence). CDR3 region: CASSNRGLAGVEQYF. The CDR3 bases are TGTGCCAGCAGCAACCGGGGGCTAGCGGGAGTCGAGCAGTACTTC. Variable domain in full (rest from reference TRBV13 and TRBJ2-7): AAGVIQSPRHLIKEKRETATLKCYPIPRHDTVYWYQQGPGQDPQFLISFYEKMQSDKGSIPDRFSAQQFSDYHSELNMSSLELGDSALYFCASSNRGLAGVEQYFGPGTRLTVT.

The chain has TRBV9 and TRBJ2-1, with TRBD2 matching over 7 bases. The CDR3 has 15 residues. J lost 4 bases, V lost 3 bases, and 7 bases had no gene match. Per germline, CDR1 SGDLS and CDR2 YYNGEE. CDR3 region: CASSAGGEGYNEQFF. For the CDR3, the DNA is TGTGCCAGCAGCGCTGGAGGGGAGGGGTACAATGAGCAGTTCTTC. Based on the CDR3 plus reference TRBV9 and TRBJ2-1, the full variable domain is DSGVTQTPKHLITATGQRVTLRCSPRSGDLSVYWYQQSLDQGLQFLIQYYNGEERAKGNILERFSAQQFPDLHSELNLSSLELGDSALYFCASSAGGEGYNEQFFGPGTRLTVL.

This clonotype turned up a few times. CDR3: CASRTGAGAFF. The CDR3 DNA follows: TGTGCCAGCAGAACCGGAGCGGGCGCTTTCTTT. The J gene is TRBJ1-1, the V gene TRBV12-3 or TRBV12-4; the D is unclear. CDR3 length: 11 residues. The germline V and J ends were trimmed by 6 bases and 11 bases, with 13 bases remaining between them.

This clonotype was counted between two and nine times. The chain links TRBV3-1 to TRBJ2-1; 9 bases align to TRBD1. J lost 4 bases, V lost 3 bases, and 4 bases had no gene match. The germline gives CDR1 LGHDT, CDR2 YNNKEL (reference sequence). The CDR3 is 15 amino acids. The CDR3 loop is CASSQRGQGYNEQFF. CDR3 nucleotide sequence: TGTGCCAGCAGCCAGAGGGGACAGGGATACAATGAGCAGTTCTTC.

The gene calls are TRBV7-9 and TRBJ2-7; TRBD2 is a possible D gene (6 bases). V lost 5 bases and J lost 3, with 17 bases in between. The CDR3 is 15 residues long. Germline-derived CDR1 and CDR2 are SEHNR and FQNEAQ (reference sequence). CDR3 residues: CASSPSRLGDYEQYF. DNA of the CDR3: TGTGCCAGCAGCCCCTCCCGACTAGGGGACTACGAGCAGTACTTC. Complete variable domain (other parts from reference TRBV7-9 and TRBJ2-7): DTGVSQNPRHKITKRGQNVTFRCDPISEHNRLYWYRQTLGQGPEFLTYFQNEAQLEKSRLLSDRFSAERPKGSFSTLEIQRTEQGDSAMYLCASSPSRLGDYEQYFGPGTRLTVT.

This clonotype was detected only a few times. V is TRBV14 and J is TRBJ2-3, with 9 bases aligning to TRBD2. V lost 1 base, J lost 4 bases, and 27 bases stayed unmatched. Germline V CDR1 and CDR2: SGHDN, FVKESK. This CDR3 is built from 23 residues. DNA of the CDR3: TGTGCCAGCAGCCAAGGGGCGTTGAGGAGACTAGCGGCCAACCCATCCACCTCAGATACGCAGTATTTT. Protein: CASSQGALRRLAANPSTSDTQYF.

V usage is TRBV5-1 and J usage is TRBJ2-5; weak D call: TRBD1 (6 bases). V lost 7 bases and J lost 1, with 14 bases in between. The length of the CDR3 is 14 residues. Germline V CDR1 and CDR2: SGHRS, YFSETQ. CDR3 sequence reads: CASRPTGLQETQYF. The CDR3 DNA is TGCGCCAGCCGACCAACAGGGCTCCAAGAGACCCAGTACTTC.

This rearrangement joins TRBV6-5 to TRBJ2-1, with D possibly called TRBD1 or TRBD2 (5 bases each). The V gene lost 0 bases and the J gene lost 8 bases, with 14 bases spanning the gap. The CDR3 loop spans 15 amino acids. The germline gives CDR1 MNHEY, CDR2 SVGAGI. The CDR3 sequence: CASSYSRDAFDEQFF. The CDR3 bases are TGTGCCAGCAGTTACTCGAGGGACGCCTTTGATGAGCAGTTCTTC.

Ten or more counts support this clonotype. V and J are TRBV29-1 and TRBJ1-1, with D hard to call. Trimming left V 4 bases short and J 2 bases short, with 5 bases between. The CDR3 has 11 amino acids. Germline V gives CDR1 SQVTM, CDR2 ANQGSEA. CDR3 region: CSVAVNTEAFF. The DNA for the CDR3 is TGCAGCGTTGCGGTAAACACTGAAGCTTTCTTT.

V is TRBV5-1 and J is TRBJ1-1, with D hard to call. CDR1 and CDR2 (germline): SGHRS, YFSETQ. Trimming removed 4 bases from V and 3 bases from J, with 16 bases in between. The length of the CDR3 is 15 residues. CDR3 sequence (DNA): TGCGCCAGCAGCCCCTTCGCGGCAGGTGACACTGAAGCTTTCTTT. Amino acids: CASSPFAAGDTEAFF.

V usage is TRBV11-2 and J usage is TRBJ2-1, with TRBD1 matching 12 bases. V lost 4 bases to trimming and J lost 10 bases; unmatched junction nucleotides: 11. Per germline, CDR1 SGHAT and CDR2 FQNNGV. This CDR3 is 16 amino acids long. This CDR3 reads CASSSSPGQGAEEQFF. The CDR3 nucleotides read TGTGCCAGCAGCTCATCCCCGGGACAGGGGGCTGAGGAGCAGTTCTTC.

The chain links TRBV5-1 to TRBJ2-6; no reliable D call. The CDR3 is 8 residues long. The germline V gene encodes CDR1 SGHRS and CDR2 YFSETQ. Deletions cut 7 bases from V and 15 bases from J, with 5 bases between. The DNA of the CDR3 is TGCGCCAGCCTTCCCCTGACTTTC. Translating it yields CASLPLTF.

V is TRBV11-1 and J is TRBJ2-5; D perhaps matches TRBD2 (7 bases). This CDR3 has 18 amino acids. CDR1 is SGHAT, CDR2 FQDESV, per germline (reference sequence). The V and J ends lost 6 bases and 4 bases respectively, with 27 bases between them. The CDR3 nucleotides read TGTGCCAGCAGTTCCAACCCCGCTGCCGGGGGGCGCCTAGAGACCCAGTACTTC. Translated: CASSSNPAAGGRLETQYF.

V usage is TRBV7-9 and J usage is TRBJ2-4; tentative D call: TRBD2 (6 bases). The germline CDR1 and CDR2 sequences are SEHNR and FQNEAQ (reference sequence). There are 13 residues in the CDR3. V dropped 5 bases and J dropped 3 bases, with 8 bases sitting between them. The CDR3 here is CASSQGLKNIQYF. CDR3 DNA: TGTGCCAGCAGCCAGGGACTCAAAAACATTCAGTACTTC.

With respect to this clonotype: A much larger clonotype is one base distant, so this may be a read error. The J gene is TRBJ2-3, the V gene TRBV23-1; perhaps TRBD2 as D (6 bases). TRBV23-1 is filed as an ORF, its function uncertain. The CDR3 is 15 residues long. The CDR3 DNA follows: TGCTCCAGCAGTCGAATAGGGAGGAGGGGAGATACGCAGTATTTT. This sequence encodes CSSSRIGRRGDTQYF.

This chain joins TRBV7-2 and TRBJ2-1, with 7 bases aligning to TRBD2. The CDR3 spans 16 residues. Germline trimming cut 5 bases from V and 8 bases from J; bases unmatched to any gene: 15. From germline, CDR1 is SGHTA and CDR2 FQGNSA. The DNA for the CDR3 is TGTGCCAGCAGCCACGGGACTACCCTCTATCGGGATGAGCAGTTCTTC. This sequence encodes CASSHGTTLYRDEQFF.

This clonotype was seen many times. The CDR3 sequence is CASSQDGSRWETQYF. The CDR3 region has the DNA TGCGCCAGCAGCCAAGACGGAAGCAGATGGGAGACCCAGTACTTC. This sequence joins TRBV4-1 and TRBJ2-5; unclear D gene. The CDR3 is 15 amino acids. Germline V gene sequence: CDR1 MGHRA, CDR2 YSYEKL. V was pared by 0 bases and J by 5 bases, with 13 bases between.

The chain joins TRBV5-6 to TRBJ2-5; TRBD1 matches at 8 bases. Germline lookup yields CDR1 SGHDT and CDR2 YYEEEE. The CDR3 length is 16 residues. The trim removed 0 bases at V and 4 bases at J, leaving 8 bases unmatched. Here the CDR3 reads CASSLGWTGNRETQYF. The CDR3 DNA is TGTGCCAGCAGCTTGGGTTGGACAGGGAATCGAGAGACCCAGTACTTC. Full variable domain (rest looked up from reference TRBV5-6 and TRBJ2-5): DAGVTQSPTHLIKTRGQQVTLRCSPKSGHDTVSWYQQALGQGPQFIFQYYEEEERQRGNFPDRFSGHQFPNYSSELNVNALLLGDSALYLCASSLGWTGNRETQYFGPGTRLLVL.

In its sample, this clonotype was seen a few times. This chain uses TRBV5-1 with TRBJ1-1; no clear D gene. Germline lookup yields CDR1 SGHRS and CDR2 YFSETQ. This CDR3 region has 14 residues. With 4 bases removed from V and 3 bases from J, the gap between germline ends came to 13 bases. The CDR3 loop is CASSASHTYTEAFF. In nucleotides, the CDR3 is TGCGCCAGCAGCGCGTCACATACGTACACTGAAGCTTTCTTT.

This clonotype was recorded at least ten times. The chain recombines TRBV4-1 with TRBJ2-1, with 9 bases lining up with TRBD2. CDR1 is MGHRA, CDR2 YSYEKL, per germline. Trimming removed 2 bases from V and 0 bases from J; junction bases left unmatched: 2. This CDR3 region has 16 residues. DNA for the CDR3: TGCGCCAGCAGCCAACTGCGGGGGGGCTCCTACAATGAGCAGTTCTTC. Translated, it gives CASSQLRGGSYNEQFF.

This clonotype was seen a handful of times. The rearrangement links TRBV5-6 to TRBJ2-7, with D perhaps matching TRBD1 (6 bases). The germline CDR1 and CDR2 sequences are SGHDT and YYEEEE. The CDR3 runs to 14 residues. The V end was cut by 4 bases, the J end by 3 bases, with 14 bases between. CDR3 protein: CASSTQGNRYEQYF. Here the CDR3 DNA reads TGTGCCAGCAGCACACAGGGAAACCGCTACGAGCAGTACTTC.

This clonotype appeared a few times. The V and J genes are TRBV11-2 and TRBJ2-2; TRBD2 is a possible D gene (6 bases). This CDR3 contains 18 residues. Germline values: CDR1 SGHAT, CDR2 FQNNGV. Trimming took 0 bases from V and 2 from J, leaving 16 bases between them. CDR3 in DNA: TGTGCCAGCAGCTTAGAGCCCATCCTCGGGACTAACACCGGGGAGCTGTTTTTT. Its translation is CASSLEPILGTNTGELFF.

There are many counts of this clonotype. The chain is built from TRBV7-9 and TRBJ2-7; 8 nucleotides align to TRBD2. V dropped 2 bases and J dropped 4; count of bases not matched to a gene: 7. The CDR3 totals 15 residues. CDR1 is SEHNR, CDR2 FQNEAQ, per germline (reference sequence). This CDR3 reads CASSLFTGGGYEQYF. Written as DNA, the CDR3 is TGTGCCAGCAGCTTATTTACGGGAGGGGGATACGAGCAGTACTTC.

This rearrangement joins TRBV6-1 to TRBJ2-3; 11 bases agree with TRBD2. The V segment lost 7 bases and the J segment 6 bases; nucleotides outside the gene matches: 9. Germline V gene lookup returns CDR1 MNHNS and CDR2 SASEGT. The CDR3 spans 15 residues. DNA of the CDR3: TGTGCCAGCATGAAGGATAGCGGGGGGGCCGATACGCAGTATTTT. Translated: CASMKDSGGADTQYF.